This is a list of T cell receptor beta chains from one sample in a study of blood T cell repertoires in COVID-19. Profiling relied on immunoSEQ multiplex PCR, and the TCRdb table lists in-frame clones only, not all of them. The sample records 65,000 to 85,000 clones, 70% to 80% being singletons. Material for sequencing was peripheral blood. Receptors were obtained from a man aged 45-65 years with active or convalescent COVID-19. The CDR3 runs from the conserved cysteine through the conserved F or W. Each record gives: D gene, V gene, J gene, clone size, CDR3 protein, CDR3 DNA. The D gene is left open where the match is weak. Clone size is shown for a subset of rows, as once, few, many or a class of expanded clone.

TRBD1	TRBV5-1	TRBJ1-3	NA	CASSLAFGTGNTIYF	TGCGCCAGCAGCTTGGCCTTTGGGACAGGGAACACCATATATTTT
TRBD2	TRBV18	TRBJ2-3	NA	CASSQLAGAIDTQYF	TGTGCCAGCTCACAACTAGCGGGGGCGATAGATACGCAGTATTTT
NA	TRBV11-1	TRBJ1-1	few	CASSRHHTEAFF	TGTGCCAGCAGCCGACATCACACTGAAGCTTTCTTT
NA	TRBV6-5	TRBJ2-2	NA	CASSRHEGAGELFF	TGTGCCAGCAGTAGACATGAGGGGGCCGGGGAGCTGTTTTTT
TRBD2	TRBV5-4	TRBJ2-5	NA	CASSLVAGAGGETQYF	TGTGCCAGCAGCTTGGTAGCGGGGGCCGGCGGGGAGACCCAGTACTTC
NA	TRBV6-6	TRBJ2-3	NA	CASSYGGGTDTQYF	TGTGCCAGCAGTTACGGTGGGGGGACAGATACGCAGTATTTT
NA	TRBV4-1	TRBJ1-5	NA	CASSPQSGGAGQPQHF	TGCGCCAGCAGCCCCCAGTCGGGGGGAGCAGGTCAGCCCCAGCATTTT
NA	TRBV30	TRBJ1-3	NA	CAWSVSLSGNTIYF	TGTGCCTGGAGTGTATCCCTCTCTGGAAACACCATATATTTT
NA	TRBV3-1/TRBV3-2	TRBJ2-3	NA	CASSLGLSGTDTQYF	TGTGCCAGCAGCCTGGGACTTTCGGGCACAGATACGCAGTATTTT
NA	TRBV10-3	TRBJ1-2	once	CAISVDSRGYTF	TGTGCCATCAGTGTGGACAGCCGGGGCTACACCTTC
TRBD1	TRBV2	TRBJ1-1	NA	CALGGTADPYPYTEAFF	TGTGCCCTAGGCGGGACAGCCGATCCTTACCCGTACACTGAAGCTTTCTTT
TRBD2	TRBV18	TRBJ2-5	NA	CASSRGTSGGRQETQYF	TGTGCCAGCTCCCGGGGGACTAGCGGGGGCCGGCAAGAGACCCAGTACTTC
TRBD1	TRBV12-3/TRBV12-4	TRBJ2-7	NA	CASSPTGLYEQYF	TGTGCCAGCAGTCCGACAGGGCTCTACGAGCAGTACTTC
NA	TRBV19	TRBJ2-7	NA	CASSPGTYEQYF	TGTGCCAGTAGTCCGGGAACCTACGAGCAGTACTTC
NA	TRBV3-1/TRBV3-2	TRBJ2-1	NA	CASSQQLHEQFF	TGTGCCAGCAGCCAGCAACTCCATGAGCAGTTCTTC
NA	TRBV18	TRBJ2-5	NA	CASSPNTGSQETQYF	TGTGCCAGCTCGCCAAATACAGGGTCCCAAGAGACCCAGTACTTC
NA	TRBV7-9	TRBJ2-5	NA	CASSFDSQETQYF	TGTGCCAGCAGTTTCGACAGCCAAGAGACCCAGTACTTC
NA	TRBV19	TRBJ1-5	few	CASGLFESNQPQHF	TGTGCCAGTGGGCTTTTTGAAAGCAATCAGCCCCAGCATTTT
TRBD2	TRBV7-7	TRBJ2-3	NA	CASSSGGTDTQYF	TGTGCCAGCAGCTCCGGGGGGACAGATACGCAGTATTTT
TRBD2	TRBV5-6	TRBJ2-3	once	CASSLAGAGNTDTQYF	TGTGCCAGCAGCTTGGCCGGAGCGGGGAACACAGATACGCAGTATTTT
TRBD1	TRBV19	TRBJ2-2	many	CASSRTGGTGELFF	TGTGCCAGTAGTAGGACAGGGGGCACCGGGGAGCTGTTTTTT
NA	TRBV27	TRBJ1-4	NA	CASSFTPTPREKLFF	TGTGCCAGCAGTTTTACCCCCACCCCCAGGGAAAAACTGTTTTTT
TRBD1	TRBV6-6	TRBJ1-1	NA	CASSPGTGEMNTEAFF	TGTGCCAGCAGTCCTGGGACAGGGGAAATGAACACTGAAGCTTTCTTT
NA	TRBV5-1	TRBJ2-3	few	CASMPGDSTDTQYF	TGCGCCAGCATGCCCGGGGACTCCACAGATACGCAGTATTTT
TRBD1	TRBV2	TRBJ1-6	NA	CASSDQGQGRSPLHF	TGTGCCAGCAGTGATCAGGGACAGGGGCGTTCACCCCTCCACTTT
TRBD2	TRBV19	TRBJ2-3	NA	CASSTSGTSDLTDTQYF	TGTGCCAGTAGTACCTCCGGGACTAGCGACCTCACAGATACGCAGTATTTT
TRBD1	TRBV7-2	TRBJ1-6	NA	CASSAQGALHF	TGTGCCAGCAGCGCCCAGGGGGCCCTCCACTTT
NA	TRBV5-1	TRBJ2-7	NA	CASSSQGPPYEQYF	TGCGCCAGCAGCTCCCAGGGTCCTCCCTACGAGCAGTACTTC
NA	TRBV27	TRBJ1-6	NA	CASSFSSYNSPLHF	TGTGCCAGCAGTTTCAGCTCCTATAATTCACCCCTCCACTTT
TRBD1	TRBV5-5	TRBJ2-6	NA	CASSLEVARGIGSGANVLTF	TGTGCCAGCAGCTTGGAGGTTGCCAGGGGGATCGGTAGTGGGGCCAACGTCCTGACTTTC
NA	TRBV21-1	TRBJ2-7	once	CASSPQERKEDYEQYF	TGTGCCAGCAGCCCCCAGGAGAGGAAGGAGGACTACGAGCAGTACTTC
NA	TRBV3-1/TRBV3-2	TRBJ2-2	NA	CASSQLSYSNTGELFF	TGTGCCAGCAGCCAACTGTCCTACTCGAACACCGGGGAGCTGTTTTTT
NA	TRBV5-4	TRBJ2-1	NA	CASSLAPGSEQFF	TGTGCCAGCAGCTTGGCTCCGGGGAGCGAGCAGTTCTTC
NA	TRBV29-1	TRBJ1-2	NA	CSDTAGDYGYTF	TGCAGCGATACCGCAGGGGACTATGGCTACACCTTC
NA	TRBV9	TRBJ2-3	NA	CASSVGGDTDTQYF	TGTGCCAGCAGCGTGGGAGGAGACACAGATACGCAGTATTTT